This record covers a single T cell receptor beta chain. This clone has just one count. Its antigen remains undetermined. No clone much larger than this one lies a single base away; base qualities are absent. The time point label, read with the paper, signifies: 100 days after allo-HCT. Blood from recipients was drawn roughly 28 days before transplant, then again at days 30, 100 and 180 after transplant. Nuclei Lysis Solution was used to extract genomic DNA from fresh or cryopreserved unfractionated peripheral blood mononuclear cells. This entry belongs to a study of T cell clonotyping in hematopoietic cell transplantation (dated by TCRdb to the early 2020s). The study in broad terms: A total of 130 to 150 blood samples were collected in the study from some 40 consecutive transplant recipients and their related donors. Patient recruitment ran from 2015 to early 2017, and follow-up continued until late 2020 or death.

The immunoSEQ assay, a bias-controlled multiplex PCR with V- and J-specific primers, was used to amplify TCR beta CDR3 regions from genomic DNA. In a second PCR step, the CDR3 amplicons were tagged with a proprietary barcode plus Illumina adapter sequences. CDR3 libraries were sequenced on an Illumina MiSeq instrument. Per the source publication's procedure: Export and quality control were performed with immunoSEQ Analyzer 3.0, and downstream analyses were performed with R Bioconductor and Immunarch. Only productive rearrangements in the normalized downsampled data set were used to calculate repertoire metrics. In the normalized cohort, clonotypes with more than 5 templates were defined as pathologically expanded. The Inverse Simpson Index served as the measure of repertoire diversity. To capture all clonotypes, CMV-specificity analyses were performed on the non-normalized data set. TCRdb took over this immuneACCESS table, retaining in-frame rearrangements with V and J assigned. Such tables are incomplete; in checked studies, under half of the missing clones stem from an unresolved V gene, and the remainder is unexplained. That table gives V, J and clone size, and the DNA gave D and trimming. The sample includes some 9,700 clones, with about 97% observed a single time. The top ten clones comprise around 2.4% of the sample.

What the work shows at the level of the full study, not this receptor alone: Overlap with donor repertoires was found for only a small fraction of recipient repertoires, with over 95% found to appear de novo at the given depth. The sample size was limited, and CD4 and CD8 repertoire contributions could not be separated because cells were not sorted. After transplant, TCR diversity in recipients dropped, and pathologically expanded clonotypes increased progressively from day 30 to day 180. Donor and pretransplant recipient Inverse Simpson Index values predicted broader posttransplant TCR repertoire diversity.

This receptor was identified in a male patient aged 55 to 69 who had an allogeneic stem cell transplant from a related donor, so the T cells may come from the graft donor. Some clones in this sample may be carry-over from other donors' samples. Sequenced here: peripheral blood mononuclear cells, sampled 100 days after allogeneic stem cell transplant.

CDR3 reads: CASKNQGGAEQPQHF. Here is the DNA: TGTGCCAGCAAAAATCAGGGGGGGGCTGAGCAGCCCCAGCATTTT. This chain is built from TRBV28 and TRBJ1-5; TRBD1 matches 7 bases in the middle. The CDR3 spans 15 residues, from the cysteine through the phenylalanine. Only the CDR3 part of the read is kept: 45 bases, read in frame from the first base. V has 7 bases trimmed and J has 7 bases trimmed; junction bases matching no gene number 13. CDR1 and CDR2 (MDHEN, SYDVKM) derive from the germline V gene.